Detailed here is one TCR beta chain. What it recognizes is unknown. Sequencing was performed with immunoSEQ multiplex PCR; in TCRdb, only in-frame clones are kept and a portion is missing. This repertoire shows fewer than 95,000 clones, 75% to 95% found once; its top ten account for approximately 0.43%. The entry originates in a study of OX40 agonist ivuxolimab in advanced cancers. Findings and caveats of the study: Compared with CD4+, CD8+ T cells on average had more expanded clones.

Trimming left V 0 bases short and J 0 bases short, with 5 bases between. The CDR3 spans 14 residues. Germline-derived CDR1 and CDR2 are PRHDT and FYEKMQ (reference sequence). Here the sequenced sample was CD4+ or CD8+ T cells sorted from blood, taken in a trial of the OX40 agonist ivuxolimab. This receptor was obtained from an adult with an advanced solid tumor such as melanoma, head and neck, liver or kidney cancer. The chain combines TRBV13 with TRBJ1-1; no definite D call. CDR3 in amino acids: CASSLGRLNTEAFF. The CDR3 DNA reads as TGTGCCAGCAGCTTAGGACGGCTGAACACTGAAGCTTTCTTT.